These 4 T cell receptor beta chains share one sample of origin, sequenced in a study of shared clonotypes between healthy human individuals. Profiled with immunoSEQ multiplex PCR; TCRdb holds only in-frame clones, not every one. The sample contains around 1.9 million clones, around 93% of which appear only once. CD45RO-negative, CCR7-positively selected cells formed the naive CD8 fraction, excluding terminally differentiated effector memory CD45RA+ cells. Sequencing was done on a sample of naive CD8+ T cells from PBMCs. The receptor set was obtained from a man between 18 and 35 years old in good health. Some clones in this sample may be carry-over from other donors' samples.

The chain employs TRBV14 and TRBJ1-1; no firm D call. The CDR3 extends over 13 amino acids. V lost 1 base and J lost 5, with 8 bases in between. Germline V gives CDR1 SGHDN, CDR2 FVKESK. CDR3 amino acids: CASSQVRRTEAFF. CDR3 nucleotide sequence: TGTGCCAGCAGCCAAGTGCGGAGAACTGAAGCTTTCTTT.

This chain connects TRBV5-1 to TRBJ2-1; the D gene is possibly TRBD2 (6 bases). The CDR3 spans 16 residues. The germline V gene has CDR1 SGHRS and CDR2 YFSETQ. V shed 0 bases and J shed 7 bases, with 17 bases lying between them. CDR3: CASSLVPGAITNEQFF. The CDR3, as DNA: TGCGCCAGCAGCTTGGTACCGGGAGCAATAACGAATGAGCAGTTCTTC.

The V and J genes are TRBV10-3 and TRBJ2-3; D is undetermined. Germline loops: CDR1 ENHRY, CDR2 SYGVKD. The CDR3 covers 16 residues. Trimming shortened V by 7 bases and J by 3 bases, and 20 bases separated the two germline ends. Here the CDR3 reads CAITPGRAKETDTQYF. Written as DNA, the CDR3 is TGTGCCATCACCCCAGGACGAGCTAAAGAAACAGATACGCAGTATTTT.

The chain employs TRBV4-1 and TRBJ2-5; TRBD1 aligns across 7 bases. CDR1 is MGHRA and CDR2 is YSYEKL in the germline V gene. Trimming cost V 2 bases and J 2 bases; bases outside gene matches: 5. CDR3 length: 15 residues. The CDR3 reads CASSQPGQLQETQYF. DNA for the CDR3: TGCGCCAGCAGCCAACCGGGACAGCTTCAAGAGACCCAGTACTTC.